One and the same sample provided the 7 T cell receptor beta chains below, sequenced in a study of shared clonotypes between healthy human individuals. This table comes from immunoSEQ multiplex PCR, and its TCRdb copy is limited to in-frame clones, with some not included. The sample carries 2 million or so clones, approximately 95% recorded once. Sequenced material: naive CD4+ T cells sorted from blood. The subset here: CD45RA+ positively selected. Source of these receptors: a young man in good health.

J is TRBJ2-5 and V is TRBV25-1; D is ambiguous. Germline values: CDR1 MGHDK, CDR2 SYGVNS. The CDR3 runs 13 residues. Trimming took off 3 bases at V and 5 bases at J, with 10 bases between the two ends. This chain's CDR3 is CASSEGAGETQYF. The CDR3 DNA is TGTGCCAGCAGTGAGGGCGCCGGGGAGACCCAGTACTTC.

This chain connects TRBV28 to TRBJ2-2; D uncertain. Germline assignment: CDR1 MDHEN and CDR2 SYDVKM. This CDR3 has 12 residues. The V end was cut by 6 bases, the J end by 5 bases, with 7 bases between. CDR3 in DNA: TGTGCCAGCAGCATTCAAACCGGGGAGCTGTTTTTT. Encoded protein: CASSIQTGELFF.

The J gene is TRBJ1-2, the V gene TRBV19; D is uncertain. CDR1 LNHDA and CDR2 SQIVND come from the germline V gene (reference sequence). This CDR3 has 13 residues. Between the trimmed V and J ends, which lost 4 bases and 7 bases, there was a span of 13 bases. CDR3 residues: CASSSGPRGGYTF. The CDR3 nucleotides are TGTGCCAGTAGTAGCGGACCTCGGGGTGGCTACACCTTC.

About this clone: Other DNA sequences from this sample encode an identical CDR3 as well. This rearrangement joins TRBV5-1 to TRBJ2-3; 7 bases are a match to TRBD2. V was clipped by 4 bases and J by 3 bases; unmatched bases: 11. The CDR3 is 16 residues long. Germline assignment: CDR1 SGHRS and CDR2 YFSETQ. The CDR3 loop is CASSARPSGGTDTQYF. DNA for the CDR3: TGCGCCAGCAGCGCCCGCCCTAGCGGTGGGACAGATACGCAGTATTTT.

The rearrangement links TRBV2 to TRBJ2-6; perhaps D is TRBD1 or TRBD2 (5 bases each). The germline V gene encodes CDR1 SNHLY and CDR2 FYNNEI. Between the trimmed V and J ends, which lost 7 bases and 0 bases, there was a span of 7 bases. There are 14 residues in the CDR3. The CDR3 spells CASNGGSGANVLTF. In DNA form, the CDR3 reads TGTGCCAGCAATGGGGGCTCTGGGGCCAACGTCCTGACTTTC.

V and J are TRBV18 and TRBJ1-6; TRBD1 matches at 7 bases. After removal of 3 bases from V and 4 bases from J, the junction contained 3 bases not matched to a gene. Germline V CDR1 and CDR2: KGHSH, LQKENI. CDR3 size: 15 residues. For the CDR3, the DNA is TGTGCCAGCTCACCTGCGACAGGGTATAATTCACCCCTCCACTTT. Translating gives CASSPATGYNSPLHF.

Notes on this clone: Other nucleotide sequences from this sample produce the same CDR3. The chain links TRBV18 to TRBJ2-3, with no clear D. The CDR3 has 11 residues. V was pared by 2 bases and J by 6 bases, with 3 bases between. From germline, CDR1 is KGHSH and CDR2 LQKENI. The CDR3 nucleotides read TGTGCCAGCTCACCAGCGGATACGCAGTATTTT. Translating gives CASSPADTQYF. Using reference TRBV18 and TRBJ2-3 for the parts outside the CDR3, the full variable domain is NAGVMQNPRHLVRRRGQEARLRCSPMKGHSHVYWYRQLPEEGLKFMVYLQKENIIDESGMPKERFSAEFPKEGPSILRIQQVVRGDSAAYFCASSPADTQYFGPGTRLTVL.